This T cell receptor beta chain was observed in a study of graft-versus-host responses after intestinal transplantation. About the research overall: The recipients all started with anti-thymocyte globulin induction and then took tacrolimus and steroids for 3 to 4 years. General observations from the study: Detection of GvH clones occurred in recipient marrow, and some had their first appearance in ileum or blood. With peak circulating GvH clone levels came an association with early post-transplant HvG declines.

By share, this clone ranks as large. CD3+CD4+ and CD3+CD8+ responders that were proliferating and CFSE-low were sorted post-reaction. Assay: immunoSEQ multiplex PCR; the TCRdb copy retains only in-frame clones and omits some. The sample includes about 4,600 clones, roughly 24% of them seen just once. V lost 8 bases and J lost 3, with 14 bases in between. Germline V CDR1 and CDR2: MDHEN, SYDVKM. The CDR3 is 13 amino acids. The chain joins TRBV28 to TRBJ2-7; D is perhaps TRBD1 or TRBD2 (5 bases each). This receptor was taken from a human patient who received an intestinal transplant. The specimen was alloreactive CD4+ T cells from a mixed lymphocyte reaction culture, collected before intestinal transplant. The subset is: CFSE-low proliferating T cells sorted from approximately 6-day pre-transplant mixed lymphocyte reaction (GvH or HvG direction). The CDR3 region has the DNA TGTGCCAGCGGACGGGGCAGGGTCTACGAGCAGTACTTC. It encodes CASGRGRVYEQYF.